The next 26 T cell receptor beta chains were all read from a single sample in a study of blood T cell repertoires in COVID-19. Measured with immunoSEQ multiplex PCR; TCRdb has only the in-frame clones, and not every one. The sample lists about 230,000 clones, about 91% seen once, with approximately 2.5% in the top ten. The sequenced material came from PBMCs or T cells enriched from blood (not recorded which). The receptor set was obtained from a woman in her thirties or forties with acute COVID-19.

The V gene is TRBV7-9, the J gene TRBJ1-2; 12 bases are a match to TRBD1. This CDR3 contains 16 residues. Unmatched junction bases numbered 4, after V lost 1 base and J lost 4 bases. Germline V gives CDR1 SEHNR, CDR2 FQNEAQ (reference sequence). As DNA, the CDR3 is TGTGCCAGCAGCTTAGGCGGGACAGGGGGCCTCTATGGCTACACCTTC. Amino acids: CASSLGGTGGLYGYTF.

The chain uses TRBV11-2 and TRBJ1-6, with D possibly being TRBD1 (5 bases). CDR3 length: 14 residues. Trimming stripped 4 bases from V and 7 bases from J, with 11 bases between. Per the germline V gene, CDR1 is SGHAT and CDR2 is FQNNGV. The CDR3 DNA reads TGTGCCAGCAGCTCCTCGGGGGACAATTCACCCCTCCACTTT. It specifies CASSSSGDNSPLHF.

The V gene is TRBV12-5, the J gene TRBJ2-1; TRBD1 matches 8 bases. The CDR3 is 14 residues long. The V gene's germline CDR1 is LGHNT and CDR2 FRNRAP. The J segment lost 4 bases and the V segment lost 6 bases, leaving 5 bases of the junction unmatched. DNA of the CDR3: TGTGCTAGTGGGGGACAGGAAAGGTACAATGAGCAGTTCTTC. It codes for CASGGQERYNEQFF.

Written as DNA, the CDR3 is TGTGCCAGCAGCTTGGCGGGACAGGGAACCTACGAGCAGTACTTC. This codes for CASSLAGQGTYEQYF. This chain uses TRBV5-6 with TRBJ2-7, with 9 nucleotides matching TRBD1. The ends lost 0 bases at V and 2 bases at J; junction bases unmatched: 3. The CDR3 is 15 residues long. In germline, CDR1 is SGHDT, CDR2 YYEEEE.

In this sample, this clone turned up once. The chain uses TRBV27 and TRBJ1-1; 9 nucleotides match TRBD1. In germline, CDR1 is MNHEY, CDR2 SMNVEV (reference sequence). The junction had 13 bases not matched to a gene; V was cut back by 5 bases and J by 6 bases. The CDR3 is 16 residues long. CDR3: CASSGTLGTGKPEAFF. For the CDR3, the DNA is TGTGCCAGCAGTGGGACCTTGGGGACAGGGAAACCTGAAGCTTTCTTT.

The J gene is TRBJ1-1, the V gene TRBV19; 7 nucleotides align to TRBD1. Germline-derived CDR1 and CDR2 are LNHDA and SQIVND (reference sequence). CDR3 length: 14 amino acids. V was clipped by 7 bases and J by 5 bases; unmatched bases: 10. CDR3 region: CASKTGTLMTEAFF. The CDR3 DNA is TGTGCCAGTAAGACAGGGACCCTAATGACTGAAGCTTTCTTT.

The V and J genes are TRBV4-1 and TRBJ1-6; 8 positions agree with TRBD1. The CDR3 is 17 amino acids. V dropped 2 bases and J dropped 0; count of bases not matched to a gene: 3. The germline CDR1 and CDR2 sequences are MGHRA and YSYEKL. CDR3 DNA sequence: TGCGCCAGCAGCCAATGGGACAGGAGCTCCTATAATTCACCCCTCCACTTT. Translating gives CASSQWDRSSYNSPLHF.

V and J are TRBV13 and TRBJ2-2; TRBD1 is a possible D gene (6 bases). This CDR3 spans 17 amino acids. Germline V gene sequence: CDR1 PRHDT, CDR2 FYEKMQ (reference sequence). Trimming shortened V by 1 base and J by 6 bases, and 18 bases separated the two germline ends. DNA of the CDR3: TGTGCCAGCAGCTTAGAGGGAGCCGGGACAATCGCCGGGGAGCTGTTTTTT. Its translation: CASSLEGAGTIAGELFF.

The CDR3 DNA follows: TGTGCCAGCAGTGACGGGACAGTTGGCGGCTACACCTTC. Residues: CASSDGTVGGYTF. The chain employs TRBV2 and TRBJ1-2, with 7 bases matching TRBD1. V was clipped by 3 bases and J by 8 bases; unmatched bases: 6. CDR1 is SNHLY, CDR2 FYNNEI, per germline. The CDR3 loop spans 13 amino acids.

Of note for this clone: The junction does not match germline at one end; this may be a read error. This sequence joins TRBV4-1 and TRBJ2-2, with 15 positions matching TRBD2. Per germline, CDR1 MGHRA and CDR2 YSYEKL. The CDR3 loop spans 15 amino acids. CDR3 amino acids: CASSRTSGGAGELLF. The CDR3 DNA reads as TGCGCCAGCAGCCGGACTAGCGGGGGGGCCGGGGAGCTGCTTTTT.

This chain uses TRBV7-8 with TRBJ1-2; tentatively, D is TRBD1 (5 bases). CDR3 length equals 14 residues. Germline assignment: CDR1 SGHVS and CDR2 FQNEAQ. The V end was cut by 2 bases, the J end by 2 bases, with 9 bases between. The CDR3 DNA reads as TGTGCCAGCAGCTTATTCAGGGCAAACTATGGCTACACCTTC. Protein: CASSLFRANYGYTF.

Only a few counts were recorded for this clone. The chain is built from TRBV12-3 or TRBV12-4 and TRBJ1-2; 8 bases are shared with TRBD1. This CDR3 region has 13 residues. J gave up 3 bases and V 7 bases, and 4 bases lay outside the gene matches. In nucleotides, the CDR3 is TGTGCCAGCACCTCACAGGGGGACTATGGCTACACCTTC. Its translation: CASTSQGDYGYTF.

The chain recombines TRBV25-1 with TRBJ2-3; TRBD1 might be the D (6 bases). The CDR3 contains 16 residues. V was trimmed by 3 bases and J by 0 bases, leaving 13 bases between them. The germline V gene has CDR1 MGHDK and CDR2 SYGVNS. The CDR3 nucleotides are TGTGCCAGCAGTGAGCAAAGGACAGCTAGCACAGATACGCAGTATTTT. It encodes CASSEQRTASTDTQYF.

This clone was found once. The CDR3 protein is CASSFAGAGYGYTF. As DNA, the CDR3 is TGTGCCAGCAGTTTTGCAGGGGCGGGCTATGGCTACACCTTC. The chain couples TRBV27 to TRBJ1-2, with a weak D call TRBD1 (6 bases). The CDR3 is made up of 14 amino acids. V shed 3 bases and J shed 4 bases, with 12 bases lying between them. CDR1 is MNHEY and CDR2 is SMNVEV in the germline V gene (reference sequence).

The chain couples TRBV6-1 to TRBJ1-6, with TRBD1 identical over 9 bases. V lost 3 bases to trimming and J lost 7 bases; unmatched junction nucleotides: 7. The CDR3 is 16 amino acids. Germline loops: CDR1 MNHNS, CDR2 SASEGT. The CDR3 nucleotides are TGTGCCAGCAGTGACATAACCGGGACAGGGAATTCACCCCTCCACTTT. Its translation: CASSDITGTGNSPLHF.

The chain has TRBV9 and TRBJ2-5; a weak D match, TRBD1 (6 bases). Trimming stripped 6 bases from V and 0 bases from J, with 15 bases between. Germline V gene lookup returns CDR1 SGDLS and CDR2 YYNGEE. CDR3 length: 15 amino acids. DNA for the CDR3: TGTGCCAGCACCCTAGTGGGGGCCAACCAAGAGACCCAGTACTTC. The encoded protein is CASTLVGANQETQYF.

The rearrangement joins TRBV4-3 to TRBJ2-2, with 8 bases lining up with TRBD2. The CDR3 runs 16 residues. Germline V gene lookup returns CDR1 LGHNA and CDR2 YSLEER. J gave up 3 bases and V 1 base, and 4 bases lay outside the gene matches. CDR3 protein: CASSQVSGRDTGELFF. CDR3 sequence (DNA): TGCGCCAGCAGCCAAGTCAGCGGGAGAGACACCGGGGAGCTGTTTTTT.

This rearrangement joins TRBV7-2 to TRBJ1-2; D is perhaps TRBD1 (5 bases). This CDR3 is built from 15 residues. Germline CDR1 is SGHTA and CDR2 is FQGNSA. The ends were cut back, 1 base at V and 1 base at J, with 10 bases in the middle. The CDR3 sequence: CASSLVPRDNYGYTF. CDR3 sequence (DNA): TGTGCCAGCAGCTTAGTTCCCAGGGATAACTATGGCTACACCTTC.

This sequence joins TRBV5-1 and TRBJ2-2; D possibly corresponds to TRBD2 (5 bases). V was clipped by 1 base and J by 4 bases, with 14 bases between them. The CDR3 spans 16 residues. Germline CDR1 is SGHRS and CDR2 is YFSETQ. The CDR3 here is CASSLISTRGTGELFF. In nucleotides, the CDR3 is TGCGCCAGCAGCTTGATATCCACTCGGGGCACCGGGGAGCTGTTTTTT.

On this clone itself: Distinct nucleotide sequences in the sample also encode this CDR3. V and J are TRBV5-1 and TRBJ1-1, with TRBD1 identical over 7 bases. Germline CDR1 is SGHRS and CDR2 is YFSETQ. This CDR3 is built from 14 residues. Trimming removed 3 bases from V and 1 base from J; junction bases left unmatched: 3. This CDR3 reads CASSSQGGNTEAFF. Written as DNA, the CDR3 is TGCGCCAGCAGCTCTCAGGGGGGGAACACTGAAGCTTTCTTT.

The rearrangement uses TRBV5-5 and TRBJ2-7; D is perhaps TRBD1 (6 bases). The ends were cut back, 4 bases at V and 4 bases at J, with 18 bases in the middle. CDR1 is SGHKS and CDR2 is YYEKEE in the germline V gene (reference sequence). The CDR3 is 15 amino acids. The CDR3 DNA reads as TGTGCCAGCAGCCCTCTCCGGGACAAGACATACGAGCAGTACGTC. It yields the protein CASSPLRDKTYEQYV.

The genes are TRBV7-8 and TRBJ2-3; the match to TRBD2 covers 13 bases. CDR1 and CDR2 from the germline V gene are SGHVS and FQNEAQ. The CDR3 totals 16 residues. With V trimmed by 2 bases and J by 6 bases, 5 bases remained unmatched. Here the CDR3 reads CASSLTSGGAWDTQYF. DNA for the CDR3: TGTGCCAGCAGCTTAACTAGCGGGGGGGCCTGGGATACGCAGTATTTT.

This clone was counted a single time. The chain is built from TRBV3-1 (or the pseudogene TRBV3-2) and TRBJ1-6; no reliable D call. V was clipped by 3 bases and J by 10 bases, with 19 bases between them. CDR3 length equals 16 residues. CDR1 and CDR2 (germline): LGHDT, YNNKEL (reference sequence). CDR3 coding DNA: TGTGCCAGCAGCCAGGCACCGGGGTTTAATTCCTCACCCCTCCACTTT. The encoded protein is CASSQAPGFNSSPLHF.

As to this clone: The sample carries other DNA sequences with the same CDR3. The gene calls are TRBV19 and TRBJ1-5; 8 nucleotides agree with TRBD1. Germline CDR1 is LNHDA and CDR2 is SQIVND (reference sequence). This CDR3 spans 14 amino acids. After removal of 3 bases from V and 7 bases from J, the junction contained 5 bases not matched to a gene. This CDR3 reads CASSIDRGGQPQHF. CDR3 nucleotide sequence: TGTGCCAGTAGTATTGACAGGGGTGGACAGCCCCAGCATTTT.

CDR3 residues: CASSTWTGSGANVLTF. CDR3 DNA: TGTGCCAGCAGCACCTGGACAGGGTCTGGGGCCAACGTCCTGACTTTC. The chain joins TRBV7-2 to TRBJ2-6; TRBD1 aligns across 8 bases. Germline V gene data show CDR1 as SGHTA and CDR2 as FQGNSA. This CDR3 spans 16 amino acids. V gave up 5 bases and J gave up 1 base; unmatched junction bases: 4.

V is TRBV19 and J is TRBJ2-3; possible D gene TRBD2, 5 bases. The CDR3 contains 16 residues. Trimming stripped 3 bases from V and 0 bases from J, with 13 bases between. From germline, CDR1 is LNHDA and CDR2 SQIVND (reference sequence). CDR3 coding DNA: TGTGCCAGTAGTATCGGGGAGACGCCTAGCACAGATACGCAGTATTTT. Translated, it gives CASSIGETPSTDTQYF.